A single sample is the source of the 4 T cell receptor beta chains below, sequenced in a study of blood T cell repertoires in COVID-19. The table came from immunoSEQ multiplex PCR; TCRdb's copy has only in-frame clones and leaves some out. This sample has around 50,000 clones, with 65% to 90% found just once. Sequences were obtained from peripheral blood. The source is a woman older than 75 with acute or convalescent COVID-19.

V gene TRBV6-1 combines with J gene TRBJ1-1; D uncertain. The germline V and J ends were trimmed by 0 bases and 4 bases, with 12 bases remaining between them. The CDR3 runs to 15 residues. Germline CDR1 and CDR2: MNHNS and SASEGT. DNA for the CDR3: TGTGCCAGCAGTGAAGCGAGAGGGTTGAGCACTGAAGCTTTCTTT. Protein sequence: CASSEARGLSTEAFF.

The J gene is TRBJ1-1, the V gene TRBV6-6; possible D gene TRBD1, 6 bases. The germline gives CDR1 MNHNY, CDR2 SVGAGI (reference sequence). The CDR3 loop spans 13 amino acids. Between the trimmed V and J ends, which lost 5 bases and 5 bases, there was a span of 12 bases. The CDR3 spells CASSDRQATEAFF. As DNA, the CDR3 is TGTGCCAGCAGTGACCGACAGGCGACTGAAGCTTTCTTT.

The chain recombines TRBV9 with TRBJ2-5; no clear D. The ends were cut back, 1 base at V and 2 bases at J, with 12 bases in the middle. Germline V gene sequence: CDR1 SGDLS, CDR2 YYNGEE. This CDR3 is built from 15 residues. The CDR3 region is CASSVQTVSQETQYF. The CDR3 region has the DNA TGTGCCAGCAGCGTACAAACAGTCTCTCAAGAGACCCAGTACTTC.

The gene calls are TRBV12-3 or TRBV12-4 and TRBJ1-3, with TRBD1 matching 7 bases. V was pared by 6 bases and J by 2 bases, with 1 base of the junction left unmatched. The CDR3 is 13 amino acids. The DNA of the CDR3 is TGTGCCAGCAGAGACAGGGCTGGAAACACCATATATTTT. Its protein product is CASRDRAGNTIYF.